The rows below give T cell receptor beta chains drawn from one sample of a study of T cell responses to AZD1222 COVID-19 vaccine. TCRdb's copy holds only in-frame clones and misses some; the assay was immunoSEQ multiplex PCR. This sample has some 100,000 clones, with around 87% found just once. The specimen comprised peripheral blood, sampled on day 0 of MenACWY control vaccination. Every receptor here comes from an adult in good health. Both conserved end residues are part of each CDR3. D genes are given only for firm matches. Not every row has a clone size; where given, it reads once, few, many or a size class.

>TRBJ1-3|NA|TRBV5-1|NA|13
TGCGCCAGCAAGGGTGGCTCTGGAAACACCATATATTTT
CASKGGSGNTIYF
>TRBJ1-3|TRBD1|TRBV30|NA|14
TGTGCCTGGGGGACAGGGGGAAGTGGAAACACCATATATTTT
CAWGTGGSGNTIYF
>TRBJ2-2|NA|TRBV5-1|NA|14
TGCGCCAGCAGCTTGGCCCTCGACACCGGGGAGCTGTTTTTT
CASSLALDTGELFF
>TRBJ1-6|TRBD1|TRBV6-1|NA|17
TGTGCCAGCAGTGCGCGGGGACAGAGTTGGAATAATTCACCCCTCCACTTT
CASSARGQSWNNSPLHF
>TRBJ1-5|NA|TRBV5-8|once|15
TGTGCCAGCAGCTTGGGTACAGGGTCGGCTCAGCCCCAGCATTTT
CASSLGTGSAQPQHF
>TRBJ2-7|NA|TRBV6-5|NA|11
TGTGCCAGCAGTTATCTCTACGAGCAGTACTTC
CASSYLYEQYF
>TRBJ1-6|NA|TRBV5-6|once|14
TGTGCCAGCAGCTCCAGCAGCAGAAATTCACCCCTCCACTTT
CASSSSSRNSPLHF
>TRBJ1-2|NA|TRBV29-1|once|15
TGCAGCGTTCCCCGGGGGGCCTCCCGGGGCTATGGCTACACCTTC
CSVPRGASRGYGYTF
>TRBJ1-4|NA|TRBV5-1|NA|16
TGCGCCAGCAGCGAGGACGTTGGGCGGACTAATGAAAAACTGTTTTTT
CASSEDVGRTNEKLFF
>TRBJ2-4|TRBD1|TRBV29-1|NA|15
TGCAGCGGATCCTCCCCCGGGACAGGGGTGGACATTCAGTACTTC
CSGSSPGTGVDIQYF
>TRBJ2-7|NA|TRBV6-6|NA|13
TGTGCCAGCAGAGGACAGCGCTCCTACGAGCAGTACTTC
CASRGQRSYEQYF
>TRBJ2-3|TRBD2|TRBV5-1|NA|16
TGCGCCAGCAGCCCGACTAGCGGGGGTCTCACAGATACGCAGTATTTT
CASSPTSGGLTDTQYF
>TRBJ1-5|NA|TRBV7-2|NA|15
TGTGCCAGCAGCTTACAGGCCTTTAGCAATCAGCCCCAGCATTTT
CASSLQAFSNQPQHF
>TRBJ2-7|NA|TRBV7-2|NA|16
TGTGCCAGCAGCCCTGGGTTCGGGGCTCCGGGCTACGAGCAGTACTTC
CASSPGFGAPGYEQYF
>TRBJ1-1|TRBD1|TRBV6-1|few|16
TGTGCCAGCAGTGAAGCGCACGGGACAGGGGGCACTGAAGCTTTCTTT
CASSEAHGTGGTEAFF
>TRBJ2-2|NA|TRBV7-3|NA|15
TGTGCCAGCAGGCAGGCAGGGGCGAACACCGGGGAGCTGTTTTTT
CASRQAGANTGELFF
>TRBJ1-1|NA|TRBV18|NA|14
TGTGCCAGCTCACCCCGGACGGAGAACACTGAAGCTTTCTTT
CASSPRTENTEAFF